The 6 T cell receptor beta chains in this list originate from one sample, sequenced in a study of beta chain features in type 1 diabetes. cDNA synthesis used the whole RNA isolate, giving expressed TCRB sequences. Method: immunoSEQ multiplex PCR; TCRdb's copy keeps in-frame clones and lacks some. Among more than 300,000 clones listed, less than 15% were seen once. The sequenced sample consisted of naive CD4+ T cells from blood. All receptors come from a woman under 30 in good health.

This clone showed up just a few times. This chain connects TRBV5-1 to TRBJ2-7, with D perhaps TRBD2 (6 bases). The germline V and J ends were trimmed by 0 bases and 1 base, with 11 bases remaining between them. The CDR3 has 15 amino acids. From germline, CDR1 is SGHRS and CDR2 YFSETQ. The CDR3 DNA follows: TGCGCCAGCAGCTTGGTCGGCAGCGGGTCCTACGAGCAGTACTTC. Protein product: CASSLVGSGSYEQYF. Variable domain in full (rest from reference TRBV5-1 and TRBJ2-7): KAGVTQTPRYLIKTRGQQVTLSCSPISGHRSVSWYQQTPGQGLQFLFEYFSETQRNKGNFPGRFSGRQFSNSRSEMNVSTLELGDSALYLCASSLVGSGSYEQYFGPGTRLTVT.

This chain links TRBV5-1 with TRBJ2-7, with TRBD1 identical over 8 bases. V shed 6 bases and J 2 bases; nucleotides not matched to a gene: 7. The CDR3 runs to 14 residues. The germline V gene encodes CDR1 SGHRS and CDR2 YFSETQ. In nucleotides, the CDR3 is TGCGCCAGCAATCCGGGACAGGCCACCTACGAGCAGTACTTC. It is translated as CASNPGQATYEQYF.

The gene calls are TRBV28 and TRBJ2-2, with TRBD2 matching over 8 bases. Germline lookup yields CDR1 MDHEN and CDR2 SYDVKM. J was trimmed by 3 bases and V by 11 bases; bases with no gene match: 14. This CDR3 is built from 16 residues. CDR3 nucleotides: TGTGCCGGGACTAGAATCGAGGTTCTCGACACCGGGGAGCTGTTTTTT. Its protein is CAGTRIEVLDTGELFF.

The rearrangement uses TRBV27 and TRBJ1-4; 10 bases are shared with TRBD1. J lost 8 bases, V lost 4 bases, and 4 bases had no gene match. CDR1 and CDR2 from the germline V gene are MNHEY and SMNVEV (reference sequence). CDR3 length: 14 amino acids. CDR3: CASSSRQGAEKLFF. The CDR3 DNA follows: TGTGCCAGCAGTTCCCGACAGGGGGCGGAAAAACTGTTTTTT.

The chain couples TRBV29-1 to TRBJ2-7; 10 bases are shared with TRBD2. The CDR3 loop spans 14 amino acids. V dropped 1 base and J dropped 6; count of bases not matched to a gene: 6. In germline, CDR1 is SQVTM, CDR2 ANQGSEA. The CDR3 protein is CSVEGPSGSSEQYF. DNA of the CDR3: TGCAGCGTTGAAGGGCCTAGCGGGAGTAGCGAGCAGTACTTC.

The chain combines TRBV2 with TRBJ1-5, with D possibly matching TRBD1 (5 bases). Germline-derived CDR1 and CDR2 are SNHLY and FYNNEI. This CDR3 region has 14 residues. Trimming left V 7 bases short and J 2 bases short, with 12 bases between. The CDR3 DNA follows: TGTGCCAGCAAGACACGGGGGGGCAATCAGCCCCAGCATTTT. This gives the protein CASKTRGGNQPQHF.